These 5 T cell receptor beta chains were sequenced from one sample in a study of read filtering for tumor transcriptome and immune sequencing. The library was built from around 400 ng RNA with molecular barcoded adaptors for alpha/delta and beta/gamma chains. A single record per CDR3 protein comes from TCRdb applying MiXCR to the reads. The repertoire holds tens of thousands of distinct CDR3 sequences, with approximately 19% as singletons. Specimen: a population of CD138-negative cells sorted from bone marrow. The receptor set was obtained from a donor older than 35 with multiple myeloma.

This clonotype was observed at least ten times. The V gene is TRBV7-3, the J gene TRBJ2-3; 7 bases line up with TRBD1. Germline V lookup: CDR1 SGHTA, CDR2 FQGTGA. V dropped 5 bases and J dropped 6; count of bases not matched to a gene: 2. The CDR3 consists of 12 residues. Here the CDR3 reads CASSPGGDTQYF. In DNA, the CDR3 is TGTGCCAGCAGCCCAGGGGGTGATACGCAGTATTTT.

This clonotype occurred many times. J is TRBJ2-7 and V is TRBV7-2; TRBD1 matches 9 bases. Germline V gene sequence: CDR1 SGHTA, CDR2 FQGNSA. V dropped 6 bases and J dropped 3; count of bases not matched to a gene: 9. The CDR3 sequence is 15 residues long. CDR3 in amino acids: CASSSPGQGLYEQYF. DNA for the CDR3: TGTGCCAGCAGTTCGCCGGGACAGGGTCTCTACGAGCAGTACTTC. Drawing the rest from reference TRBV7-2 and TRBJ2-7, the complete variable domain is GAGVSQSPSNKVTEKGKDVELRCDPISGHTALYWYRQSLGQGLEFLIYFQGNSAPDKSGLPSDRFSAERTGGSVSTLTIQRTQQEDSAVYLCASSSPGQGLYEQYFGPGTRLTVT.

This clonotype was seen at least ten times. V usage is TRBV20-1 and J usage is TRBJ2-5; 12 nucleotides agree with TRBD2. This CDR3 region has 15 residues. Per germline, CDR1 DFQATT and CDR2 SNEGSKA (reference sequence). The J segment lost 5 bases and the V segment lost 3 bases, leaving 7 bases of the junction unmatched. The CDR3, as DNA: TGCAGTGCTAGTAGACTAGCGGGAGTGTATGAGACCCAGTACTTC. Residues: CSASRLAGVYETQYF.

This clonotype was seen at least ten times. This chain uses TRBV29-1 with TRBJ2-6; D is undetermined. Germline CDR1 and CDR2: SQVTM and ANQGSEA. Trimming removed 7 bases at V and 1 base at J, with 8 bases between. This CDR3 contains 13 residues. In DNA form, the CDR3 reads TGCAGCGCACTCAGGTCTGGGGCCAACGTCCTGACTTTC. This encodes CSALRSGANVLTF.

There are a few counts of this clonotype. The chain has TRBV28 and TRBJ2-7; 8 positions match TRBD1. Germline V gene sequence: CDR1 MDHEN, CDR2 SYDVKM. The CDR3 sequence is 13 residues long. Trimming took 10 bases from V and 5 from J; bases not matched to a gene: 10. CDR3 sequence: CATRTGNMHEQYF. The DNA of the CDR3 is TGTGCCACCCGGACAGGGAATATGCACGAGCAGTACTTC.